This TCR beta chain was retrieved from a study of shared clonotypes between healthy human individuals. Naive CD8 cells comprised CD45RO-negative, CCR7-positively selected cells, excluding terminally differentiated effector memory CD45RA+ cells. Measured with immunoSEQ multiplex PCR; TCRdb has only the in-frame clones, and not every one. Of about 1,800,000 clones in the sample, about 95% were seen once. Sequences were obtained from naive CD8+ T cells sorted from blood. This TCR was recovered from a man aged 18 to 30 in good health.

CDR3 region: CASSSGTTYEQYF. The CDR3 DNA follows: TGTGCCAGCAGCTCCGGGACTACCTACGAGCAGTACTTC. V usage is TRBV6-5 and J usage is TRBJ2-7; 7 nucleotides match TRBD2. The CDR3 has 13 residues. Germline V gives CDR1 MNHEY, CDR2 SVGAGI. Trimming took 6 bases from V and 2 from J; bases not matched to a gene: 4.